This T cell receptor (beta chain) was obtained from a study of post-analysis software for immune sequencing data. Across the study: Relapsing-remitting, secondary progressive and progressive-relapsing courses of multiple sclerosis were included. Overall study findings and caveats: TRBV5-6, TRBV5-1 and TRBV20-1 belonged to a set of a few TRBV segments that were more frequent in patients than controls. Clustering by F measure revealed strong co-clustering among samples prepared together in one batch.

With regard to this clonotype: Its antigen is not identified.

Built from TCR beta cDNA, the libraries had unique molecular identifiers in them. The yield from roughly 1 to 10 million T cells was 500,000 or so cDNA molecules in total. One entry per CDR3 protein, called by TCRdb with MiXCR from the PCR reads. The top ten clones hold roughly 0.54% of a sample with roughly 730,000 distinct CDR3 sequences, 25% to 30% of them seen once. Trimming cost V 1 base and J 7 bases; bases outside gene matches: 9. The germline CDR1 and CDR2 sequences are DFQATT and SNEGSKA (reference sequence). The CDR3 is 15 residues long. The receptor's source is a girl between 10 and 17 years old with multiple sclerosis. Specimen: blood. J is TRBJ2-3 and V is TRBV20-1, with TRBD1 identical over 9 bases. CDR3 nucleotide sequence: TGCAGTGCTAGAGCGGGACAGGGAAATCCCAATACGCAGTATTTT. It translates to CSARAGQGNPNTQYF.